Following are 31 T cell receptor beta chains from one sample sequenced in a study of Ad26.COV2.S vaccination and SARS-CoV-2 variants. Treatment denoted: roughly 20 received Ad26.COV2.S at low or high dose, single or two shots; five or six received placebo; per-sample allocation not given. At day 63 after the first vaccine or placebo injection, samples were drawn. The assay was immunoSEQ multiplex PCR, and TCRdb's table has in-frame clones only and misses some. Found here are over 250,000 clones, about 89% of them singletons; the top ten hold approximately 3.3%. Specimen: peripheral blood, collected in a trial of Ad26.COV2.S vaccine versus placebo. These receptors originate from a person between 18 and 60 years old who received the Ad26.COV2.S COVID-19 vaccine or a placebo.

The chain employs TRBV6-1 and TRBJ1-3; 7 bases are shared with TRBD1. The CDR3 runs 15 residues. CDR1 is MNHNS, CDR2 SASEGT, per germline. V lost 1 base and J lost 3; bases outside the gene matches: 3. The CDR3 nucleotides read TGTGCCAGCAGTGAAGGACAGGGCTATGGAAACACCATATATTTT. Its protein product is CASSEGQGYGNTIYF.

The J gene is TRBJ2-5, the V gene TRBV7-2; TRBD1 aligns across 10 bases. Germline V CDR1 and CDR2: SGHTA, FQGNSA. CDR3 size: 15 residues. The V gene end was trimmed by 8 bases and the J gene end by 6 bases; junction bases not matched to a gene: 12. CDR3 sequence reads: CASSTGTGVGKTQYF. Here the CDR3 DNA reads TGTGCCAGCTCCACCGGGACAGGGGTGGGGAAGACCCAGTACTTC. Looking up the rest from reference TRBV7-2 and TRBJ2-5 gives the full variable domain: GAGVSQSPSNKVTEKGKDVELRCDPISGHTALYWYRQSLGQGLEFLIYFQGNSAPDKSGLPSDRFSAERTGGSVSTLTIQRTQQEDSAVYLCASSTGTGVGKTQYFGPGTRLLVL.

The gene calls are TRBV5-5 and TRBJ1-6; 7 bases are a match to TRBD1. With 3 bases clipped from V and 9 bases from J, the junction kept 15 bases outside the gene matches. There are 17 residues in the CDR3. Germline V gene sequence: CDR1 SGHKS, CDR2 YYEKEE (reference sequence). The CDR3 is CASSSSSGTVFSSPLHF. CDR3 DNA: TGTGCCAGCAGCTCATCTTCCGGGACAGTTTTTTCTTCACCCCTCCACTTT.

The V call is TRBV3-1 (or the pseudogene TRBV3-2), the J call TRBJ2-7; TRBD2 aligns across 9 bases. Per germline, CDR1 LGHDT and CDR2 YNNKEL (reference sequence). Germline trimming cut 0 bases from V and 2 bases from J; bases unmatched to any gene: 5. The CDR3 sequence is 16 residues long. DNA for the CDR3: TGTGCCAGCAGCCAAGATCTAGTAGCGGGAGCCTACGAGCAGTACTTC. It codes for CASSQDLVAGAYEQYF.

This chain joins TRBV7-2 and TRBJ1-3; D is unresolved. Germline lookup yields CDR1 SGHTA and CDR2 FQGNSA. V shed 2 bases and J shed 4 bases, with 12 bases lying between them. The CDR3 totals 15 residues. CDR3 region: CASSLIRISGNTIYF. The CDR3 DNA is TGTGCCAGCAGCTTAATCAGAATCTCGGGAAACACCATATATTTT. The full variable domain, completed using reference TRBV7-2 and TRBJ1-3, is GAGVSQSPSNKVTEKGKDVELRCDPISGHTALYWYRQSLGQGLEFLIYFQGNSAPDKSGLPSDRFSAERTGGSVSTLTIQRTQQEDSAVYLCASSLIRISGNTIYFGEGSWLTVV.

The CDR3 sequence is CASSESPGASYNEQFF. CDR3 coding DNA: TGCGCCAGCAGTGAGTCCCCGGGAGCCTCCTACAATGAGCAGTTCTTC. The chain employs TRBV10-1 and TRBJ2-1; TRBD2 is a possible D gene (6 bases). The CDR3 spans 16 residues. Trimming removed 0 bases at V and 0 bases at J, with 9 bases between. Germline V gene data show CDR1 as WNHNN and CDR2 as SYGVQD (reference sequence).

V usage is TRBV6-6 and J usage is TRBJ2-3; D not resolved. The V end lost 6 bases, the J end lost 2 bases, and 30 bases lay between the germline ends. Germline V gene lookup returns CDR1 MNHNY and CDR2 SVGAGI (reference sequence). This CDR3 comprises 20 residues. The CDR3 region has the DNA TGTGCCAGCAGCGCCCCTGACTCCCGTGCCAGTGTCTTTTACACAGATACGCAGTATTTT. Amino acid sequence: CASSAPDSRASVFYTDTQYF.

This clone has a handful of counts. This specimen includes other DNA sequences encoding the same CDR3. This sequence joins TRBV9 and TRBJ2-3; 7 nucleotides line up with TRBD2. The germline gives CDR1 SGDLS, CDR2 YYNGEE. Germline trimming cut 2 bases from V and 1 base from J; bases unmatched to any gene: 4. The CDR3 runs 15 residues. CDR3 residues: CASSVRGSGTDTQYF. The CDR3 DNA is TGTGCCAGCAGCGTCCGCGGGAGCGGCACAGATACGCAGTATTTT.

This clone was counted a single time. This chain joins TRBV12-5 and TRBJ1-1, with 8 bases fitting TRBD1. This CDR3 is 15 amino acids long. Trimming took 1 base from V and 4 from J; bases not matched to a gene: 5. Germline CDR1 LGHNT, CDR2 FRNRAP. The CDR3 sequence is CASGLAQTGGTEAFF. In DNA form, the CDR3 reads TGTGCTAGTGGTTTGGCACAAACAGGGGGCACTGAAGCTTTCTTT.

This chain joins TRBV4-2 and TRBJ1-3; 7 bases align to TRBD1. CDR3 length: 14 amino acids. Trimming cost V 0 bases and J 7 bases; bases outside gene matches: 3. The germline CDR1 and CDR2 sequences are LGHNA and YNFKEQ. CDR3 amino acids: CASSQEVQGNTIYF. CDR3 DNA sequence: TGTGCCAGCAGCCAAGAGGTACAGGGGAACACCATATATTTT.

The rearrangement links TRBV2 to TRBJ1-2; D unclear. The CDR3 has 13 amino acids. V dropped 6 bases and J dropped 4 bases, with 12 bases sitting between them. Germline values: CDR1 SNHLY, CDR2 FYNNEI. In DNA form, the CDR3 reads TGTGCCAGCAGATCCTCAGCGGCCTATGGCTACACCTTC. Translating it yields CASRSSAAYGYTF.

V usage is TRBV29-1 and J usage is TRBJ2-7; a weak D match, TRBD2 (5 bases). Looked up from germline, CDR1 is SQVTM and CDR2 is ANQGSEA. The CDR3 is 12 amino acids. V was shortened by 7 bases and J by 0 bases, with 10 bases between the two germline ends. The CDR3 reads CSAEGSSYEQYF. The CDR3 DNA reads TGCAGCGCTGAGGGATCCTCCTACGAGCAGTACTTC.

The rearrangement joins TRBV7-2 to TRBJ2-7, with TRBD2 matching 7 bases. Germline V gene sequence: CDR1 SGHTA, CDR2 FQGNSA. There are 14 residues in the CDR3. Unmatched junction bases numbered 7, after V lost 5 bases and J lost 3 bases. The CDR3 DNA sequence: TGTGCCAGCAGCGGGGGGGAGTCACGCTACGAGCAGTACTTC. It codes for CASSGGESRYEQYF.

The chain couples TRBV6-5 to TRBJ2-7, with 8 bases lining up with TRBD1. Germline V CDR1 and CDR2: MNHEY, SVGAGI. With V trimmed by 0 bases and J by 0 bases, 4 bases remained unmatched. The CDR3 covers 16 residues. The CDR3 here is CASSYSRTGGSYEQYF. The CDR3 DNA reads as TGTGCCAGCAGTTACTCAAGAACAGGGGGCTCCTACGAGCAGTACTTC.

V and J are TRBV6-6 and TRBJ2-1, with a possible D match to TRBD1 (6 bases). Germline V lookup: CDR1 MNHNY, CDR2 SVGAGI (reference sequence). V was trimmed by 10 bases and J by 5 bases, leaving 21 bases between them. The CDR3 runs to 15 residues. CDR3 bases: TGTGCCACTACCAACCGTCGGACAGACGACAATGAGCAGTTCTTC. Its protein is CATTNRRTDDNEQFF.

The chain joins TRBV5-1 to TRBJ2-1; D remains ambiguous. CDR3 size: 14 residues. Germline loops: CDR1 SGHRS, CDR2 YFSETQ. V gave up 5 bases and J gave up 5 bases, with 14 bases separating them. CDR3 protein: CASRSASNNNEQFF. The CDR3 DNA is TGCGCCAGCAGGTCGGCTAGTAATAACAATGAGCAGTTCTTC. The full variable domain, in which reference TRBV5-1 and TRBJ2-1 provide the parts outside the CDR3, is KAGVTQTPRYLIKTRGQQVTLSCSPISGHRSVSWYQQTPGQGLQFLFEYFSETQRNKGNFPGRFSGRQFSNSRSEMNVSTLELGDSALYLCASRSASNNNEQFFGPGTRLTVL.

This rearrangement joins TRBV19 to TRBJ1-4; TRBD1 aligns across 7 bases. The germline gives CDR1 LNHDA, CDR2 SQIVND (reference sequence). With 5 bases clipped from V and 2 bases from J, the junction kept 5 bases outside the gene matches. CDR3 length: 15 amino acids. CDR3 amino acids: CASSLQTGTNEKLFF. The CDR3 nucleotides are TGTGCCAGTAGTCTCCAGACAGGGACTAATGAAAAACTGTTTTTT. The whole variable domain, filled in from reference TRBV19 and TRBJ1-4, reads DGGITQSPKYLFRKEGQNVTLSCEQNLNHDAMYWYRQDPGQGLRLIYYSQIVNDFQKGDIAEGYSVSREKKESFPLTVTSAQKNPTAFYLCASSLQTGTNEKLFFGSGTQLSVL.

The chain employs TRBV5-1 and TRBJ1-1, with D perhaps TRBD1 (5 bases). Trimming removed 4 bases at V and 3 bases at J, with 13 bases between. The CDR3 spans 14 residues. Germline V gene sequence: CDR1 SGHRS, CDR2 YFSETQ. CDR3 region: CASSRQEGDTEAFF. The CDR3 DNA reads TGCGCCAGCAGCCGACAAGAAGGGGACACTGAAGCTTTCTTT.

V usage is TRBV5-5 and J usage is TRBJ2-7; 11 bases map to TRBD1. Germline CDR1 SGHKS, CDR2 YYEKEE (reference sequence). After removal of 3 bases from V and 2 bases from J, the junction contained 1 base not matched to a gene. The CDR3 loop spans 14 amino acids. The CDR3 is CASSWTGGPYEQYF. In nucleotides, the CDR3 is TGTGCCAGCAGCTGGACAGGGGGCCCCTACGAGCAGTACTTC. The complete variable domain, with remaining parts taken from reference TRBV5-5 and TRBJ2-7, reads DAGVTQSPTHLIKTRGQQVTLRCSPISGHKSVSWYQQVLGQGPQFIFQYYEKEERGRGNFPDRFSARQFPNYSSELNVNALLLGDSALYLCASSWTGGPYEQYFGPGTRLTVT.

This rearrangement joins TRBV18 to TRBJ1-1; TRBD1 is a possible D gene (5 bases). Per germline, CDR1 KGHSH and CDR2 LQKENI. The germline V and J ends were trimmed by 2 bases and 3 bases, with 10 bases remaining between them. The length of the CDR3 is 14 residues. The CDR3 DNA sequence: TGTGCCAGCTCACCAGGGGGGTCCTACACTGAAGCTTTCTTT. Translated: CASSPGGSYTEAFF.

V is TRBV29-1 and J is TRBJ2-7; the match to TRBD2 covers 8 bases. V shed 7 bases, J shed 6 bases, and the junction held 11 bases outside the gene matches. Germline V gene lookup returns CDR1 SQVTM and CDR2 ANQGSEA. The CDR3 spans 13 residues. CDR3 sequence (DNA): TGCAGCGCGAAGAGCGGGAGTGCGCTCGAGCAGTACTTC. It specifies CSAKSGSALEQYF.

The chain is built from TRBV4-1 and TRBJ2-7, with 7 bases fitting TRBD1. The germline CDR1 and CDR2 sequences are MGHRA and YSYEKL. The CDR3 totals 15 residues. V was pared by 1 base and J by 2 bases, with 5 bases of the junction left unmatched. The CDR3 reads CASSQGSTGAYEQYF. In DNA, the CDR3 is TGCGCCAGCAGCCAAGGATCAACAGGGGCCTACGAGCAGTACTTC.

This sequence joins TRBV27 and TRBJ2-1, with a possible D match to TRBD1 (5 bases). Germline V CDR1 and CDR2: MNHEY, SMNVEV (reference sequence). V lost 3 bases and J 0 bases, leaving 12 bases between the germline ends. The CDR3 sequence is 16 residues long. The CDR3 sequence: CASSFYRTSSYNEQFF. Written as DNA, the CDR3 is TGTGCCAGCAGTTTCTACAGGACGTCCTCCTACAATGAGCAGTTCTTC.

The CDR3 nucleotides are TGTGCCAGCAGCCCCGGGTCCGCGGGCGCCTGGGGCTACGGTGAGCAGTTCTTC. This sequence encodes CASSPGSAGAWGYGEQFF. The chain is built from TRBV5-4 and TRBJ2-1; the D gene could be TRBD1 or TRBD2 (5 bases each). The CDR3 runs 18 residues. Looked up from germline, CDR1 is SGHNT and CDR2 is YYREEE (reference sequence). Deletions cut 4 bases from V and 9 bases from J, with 29 bases between.

J is TRBJ1-1 and V is TRBV18; 9 bases map to TRBD1. The V segment lost 1 base and the J segment 5 bases; nucleotides outside the gene matches: 11. The CDR3 spans 17 residues. CDR1 KGHSH and CDR2 LQKENI come from the germline V gene. The CDR3 protein is CASSPQEIQGAGTEAFF. For the CDR3, the DNA is TGTGCCAGCTCACCACAGGAGATACAGGGGGCTGGGACTGAAGCTTTCTTT.

V is TRBV5-5 and J is TRBJ2-2, with D tentatively TRBD2 (7 bases). This CDR3 has 19 residues. The germline gives CDR1 SGHKS, CDR2 YYEKEE (reference sequence). Trimming took 4 bases from V and 6 from J, leaving 28 bases between them. The CDR3 bases are TGTGCCAGCAGCCCCATGTGGGACTACAGGGTGGAGGCGGCCGGGGAGCTGTTTTTT. Protein product: CASSPMWDYRVEAAGELFF.

The J gene is TRBJ2-5, the V gene TRBV27; weak D call: TRBD2 (5 bases). The CDR3 runs to 15 residues. Germline CDR1 MNHEY, CDR2 SMNVEV (reference sequence). V shed 6 bases and J shed 4 bases, with 18 bases lying between them. The CDR3 reads CASRPANPSGETQYF. In DNA form, the CDR3 reads TGTGCCAGCAGGCCAGCCAACCCCAGCGGAGAGACCCAGTACTTC.

This clone was seen more than once but under ten times. CDR3 DNA: TGTGCCACCAGTCTCGGGACCTCTGGAAACACCATATATTTT. Residues: CATSLGTSGNTIYF. This sequence joins TRBV24-1 and TRBJ1-3, with a possible D match to TRBD1 (5 bases). Trimming pared 6 bases from V and 0 bases from J, leaving 8 bases between. Germline-derived CDR1 and CDR2 are KGHDR and SFDVKD. The CDR3 runs 14 residues.

The gene calls are TRBV7-2 and TRBJ2-1; the D gene is possibly TRBD2 (6 bases). The CDR3 length is 13 residues. The germline gives CDR1 SGHTA, CDR2 FQGNSA. V lost 4 bases to trimming and J lost 9 bases, with 13 bases between them. Written as DNA, the CDR3 is TGTGCCAGCAGCTCCCCAGCGGGTTCTGAGCAGTTCTTC. Residues: CASSSPAGSEQFF.

This clone showed up just once. V is TRBV7-8 and J is TRBJ1-2, with TRBD1 as a possible D gene (6 bases). Trimming pared 5 bases from V and 4 bases from J, leaving 29 bases between. The CDR3 loop spans 19 amino acids. The germline CDR1 and CDR2 sequences are SGHVS and FQNEAQ. The CDR3 is CASSPSGHRDPFLGYGYTF. As DNA, the CDR3 is TGTGCCAGCAGCCCCTCGGGACACCGGGATCCCTTTCTAGGCTATGGCTACACCTTC.

This clone came up once. This sequence joins TRBV5-8 and TRBJ2-2, with 8 positions matching TRBD1. Germline V gene sequence: CDR1 SGHTS, CDR2 YDEGEE. V trimming: 2 bases; J trimming: 0 bases; junction bases outside the gene matches: 3. The CDR3 extends over 16 amino acids. CDR3 sequence: CASSLTTGANTGELFF. The CDR3 bases are TGTGCCAGCAGCTTAACGACAGGGGCGAACACCGGGGAGCTGTTTTTT.